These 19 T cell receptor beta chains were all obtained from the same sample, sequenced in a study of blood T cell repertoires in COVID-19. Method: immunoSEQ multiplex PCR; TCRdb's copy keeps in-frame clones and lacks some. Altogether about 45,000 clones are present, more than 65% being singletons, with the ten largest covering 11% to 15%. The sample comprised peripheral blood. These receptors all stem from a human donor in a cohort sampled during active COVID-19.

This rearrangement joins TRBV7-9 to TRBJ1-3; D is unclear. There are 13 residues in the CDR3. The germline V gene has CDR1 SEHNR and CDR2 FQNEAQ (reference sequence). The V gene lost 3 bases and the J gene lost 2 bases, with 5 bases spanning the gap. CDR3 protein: CASSLTTGNTIYF. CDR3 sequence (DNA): TGTGCCAGCAGCTTGACAACTGGAAACACCATATATTTT.

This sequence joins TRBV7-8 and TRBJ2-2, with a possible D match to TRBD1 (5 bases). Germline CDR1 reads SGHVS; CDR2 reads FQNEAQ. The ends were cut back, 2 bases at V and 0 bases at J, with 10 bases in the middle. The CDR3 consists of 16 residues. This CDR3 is CASSLFSGPNTGELFF. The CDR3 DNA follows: TGTGCCAGCAGCTTATTTTCAGGGCCGAACACCGGGGAGCTGTTTTTT.

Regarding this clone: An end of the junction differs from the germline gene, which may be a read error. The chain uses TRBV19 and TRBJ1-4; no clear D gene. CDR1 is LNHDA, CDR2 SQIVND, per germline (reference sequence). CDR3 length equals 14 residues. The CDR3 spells CASSLEWRLEKLFF. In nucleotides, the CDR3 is TGTGCCAGTAGTTTAGAATGGAGGCTTGAAAAACTGTTTTTT.

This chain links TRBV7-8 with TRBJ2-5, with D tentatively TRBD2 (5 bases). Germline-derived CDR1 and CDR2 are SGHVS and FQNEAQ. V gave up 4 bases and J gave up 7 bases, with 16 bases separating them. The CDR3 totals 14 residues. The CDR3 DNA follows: TGTGCCAGCAGCTCCCACGGACCAGGAGGGACCCAGTACTTC. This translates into CASSSHGPGGTQYF.

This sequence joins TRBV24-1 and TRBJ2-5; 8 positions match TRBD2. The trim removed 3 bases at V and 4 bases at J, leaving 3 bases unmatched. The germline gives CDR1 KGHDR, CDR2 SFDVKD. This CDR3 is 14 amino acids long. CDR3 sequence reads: CATSDRSGRETQYF. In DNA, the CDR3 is TGTGCCACCAGTGATAGAAGCGGGAGAGAGACCCAGTACTTC.

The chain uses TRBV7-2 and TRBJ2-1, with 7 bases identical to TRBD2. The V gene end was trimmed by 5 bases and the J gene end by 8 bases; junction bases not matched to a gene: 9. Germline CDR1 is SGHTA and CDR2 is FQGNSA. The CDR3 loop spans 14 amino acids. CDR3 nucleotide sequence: TGTGCCAGCAGCAGGCCCAGCGGGATGGATGAGCAGTTCTTC. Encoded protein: CASSRPSGMDEQFF.

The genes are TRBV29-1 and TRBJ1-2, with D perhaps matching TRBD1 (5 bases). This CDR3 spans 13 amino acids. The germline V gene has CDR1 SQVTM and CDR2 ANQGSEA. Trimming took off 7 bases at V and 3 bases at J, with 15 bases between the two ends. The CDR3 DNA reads TGCAGCGGGGGGGAGGAATCGGACTATGGCTACACCTTC. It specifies CSGGEESDYGYTF. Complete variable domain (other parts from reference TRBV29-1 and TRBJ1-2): SAVISQKPSRDICQRGTSLTIQCQVDSQVTMMFWYRQQPGQSLTLIATANQGSEATYESGFVIDKFPISRPNLTFSTLTVSNMSPEDSSIYLCSGGEESDYGYTFGSGTRLTVV.

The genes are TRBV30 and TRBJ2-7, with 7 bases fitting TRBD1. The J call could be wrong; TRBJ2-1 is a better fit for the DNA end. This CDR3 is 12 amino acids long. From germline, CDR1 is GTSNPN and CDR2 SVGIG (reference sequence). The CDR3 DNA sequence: TGTGCCTGGGCAGGGGGTTCGAATGAGCAGTTCTTC. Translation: CAWAGGSNEQFF.

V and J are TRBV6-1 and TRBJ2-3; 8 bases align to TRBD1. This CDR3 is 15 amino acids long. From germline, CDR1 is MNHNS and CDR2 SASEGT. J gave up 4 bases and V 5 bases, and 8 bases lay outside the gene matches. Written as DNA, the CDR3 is TGTGCCAGCAGTAATGGACAGGGTATAGCAGATACGCAGTATTTT. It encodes CASSNGQGIADTQYF.

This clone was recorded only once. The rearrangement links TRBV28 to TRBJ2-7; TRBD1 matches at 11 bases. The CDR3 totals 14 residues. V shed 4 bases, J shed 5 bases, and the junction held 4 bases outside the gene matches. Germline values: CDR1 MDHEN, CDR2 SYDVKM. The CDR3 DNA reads TGTGCCAGCAGTTCGGGACAGGGGGTCGACGAGCAGTACTTC. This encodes CASSSGQGVDEQYF.

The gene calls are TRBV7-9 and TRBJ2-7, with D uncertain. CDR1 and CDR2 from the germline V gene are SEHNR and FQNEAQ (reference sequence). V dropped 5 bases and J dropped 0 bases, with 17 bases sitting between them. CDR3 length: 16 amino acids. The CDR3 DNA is TGTGCCAGCAGCACCCATCCTCGTCCGAGCTCCTACGAGCAGTACTTC. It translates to CASSTHPRPSSYEQYF.

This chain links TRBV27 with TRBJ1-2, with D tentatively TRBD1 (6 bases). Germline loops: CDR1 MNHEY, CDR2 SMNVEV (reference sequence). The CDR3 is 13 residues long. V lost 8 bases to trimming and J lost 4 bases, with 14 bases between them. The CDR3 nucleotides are TGTGCCAGCGCCCCTCAGGGGCCCTATGGCTACACCTTC. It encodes CASAPQGPYGYTF.

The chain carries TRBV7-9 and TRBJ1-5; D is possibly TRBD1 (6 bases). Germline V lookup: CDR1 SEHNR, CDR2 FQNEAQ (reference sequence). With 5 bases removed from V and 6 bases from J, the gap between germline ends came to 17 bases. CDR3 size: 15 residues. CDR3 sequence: CASSPRGGAGQPQHF. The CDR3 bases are TGTGCCAGCAGCCCGAGGGGGGGCGCAGGTCAGCCCCAGCATTTT.

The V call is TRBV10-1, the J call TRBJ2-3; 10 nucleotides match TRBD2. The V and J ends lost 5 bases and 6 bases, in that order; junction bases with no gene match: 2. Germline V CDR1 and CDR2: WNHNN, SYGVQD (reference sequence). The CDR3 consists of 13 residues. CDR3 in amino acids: CASSPGLADTQYF. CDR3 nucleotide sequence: TGCGCCAGCAGTCCGGGACTAGCGGATACGCAGTATTTT.

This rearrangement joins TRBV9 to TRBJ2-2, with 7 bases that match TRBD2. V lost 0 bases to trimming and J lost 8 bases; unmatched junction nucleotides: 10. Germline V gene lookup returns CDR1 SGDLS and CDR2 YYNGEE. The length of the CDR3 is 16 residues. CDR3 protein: CASSVGLAPTTGELFF. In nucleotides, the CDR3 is TGTGCCAGCAGCGTAGGACTAGCCCCTACCACGGGGGAGCTGTTTTTT.

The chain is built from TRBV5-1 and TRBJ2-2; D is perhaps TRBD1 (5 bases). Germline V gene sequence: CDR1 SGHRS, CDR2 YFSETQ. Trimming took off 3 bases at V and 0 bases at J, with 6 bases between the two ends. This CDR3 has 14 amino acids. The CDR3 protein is CASSSGSNTGELFF. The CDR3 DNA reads TGCGCCAGCAGCTCAGGGTCGAACACCGGGGAGCTGTTTTTT.

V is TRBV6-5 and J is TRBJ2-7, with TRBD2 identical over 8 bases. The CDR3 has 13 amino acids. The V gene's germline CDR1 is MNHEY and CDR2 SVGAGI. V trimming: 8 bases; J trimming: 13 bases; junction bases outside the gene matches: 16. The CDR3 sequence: CASHRGSGSEPYF. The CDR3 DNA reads TGTGCCAGCCATAGGGGCAGCGGGAGTGAGCCCTACTTC.

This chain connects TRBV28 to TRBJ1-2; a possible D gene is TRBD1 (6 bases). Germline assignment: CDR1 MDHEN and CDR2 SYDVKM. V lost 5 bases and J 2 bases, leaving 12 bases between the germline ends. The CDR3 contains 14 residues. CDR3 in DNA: TGTGCCAGCAGTCCGAGCGACAGGAACTATGGCTACACCTTC. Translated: CASSPSDRNYGYTF.

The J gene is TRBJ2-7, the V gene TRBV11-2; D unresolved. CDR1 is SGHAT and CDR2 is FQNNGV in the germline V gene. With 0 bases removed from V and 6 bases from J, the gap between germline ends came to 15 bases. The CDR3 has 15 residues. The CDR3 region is CASSLDPLLTGEQYF. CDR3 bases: TGTGCCAGCAGCTTAGATCCCCTCCTTACTGGCGAGCAGTACTTC.